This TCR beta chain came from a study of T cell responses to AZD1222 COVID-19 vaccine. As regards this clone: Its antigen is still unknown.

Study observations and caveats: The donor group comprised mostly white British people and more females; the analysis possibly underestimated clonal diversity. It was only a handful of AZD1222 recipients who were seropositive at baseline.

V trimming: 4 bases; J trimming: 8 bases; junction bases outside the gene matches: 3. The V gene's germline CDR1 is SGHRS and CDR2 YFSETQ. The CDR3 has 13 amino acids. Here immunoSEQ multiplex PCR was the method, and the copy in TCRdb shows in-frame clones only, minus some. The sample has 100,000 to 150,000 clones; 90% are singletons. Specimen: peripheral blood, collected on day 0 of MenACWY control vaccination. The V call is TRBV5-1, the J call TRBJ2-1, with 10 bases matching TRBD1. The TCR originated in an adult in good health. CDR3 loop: CASSMGQGYEQFF. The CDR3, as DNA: TGCGCCAGCAGCATGGGACAGGGGTATGAGCAGTTCTTC.